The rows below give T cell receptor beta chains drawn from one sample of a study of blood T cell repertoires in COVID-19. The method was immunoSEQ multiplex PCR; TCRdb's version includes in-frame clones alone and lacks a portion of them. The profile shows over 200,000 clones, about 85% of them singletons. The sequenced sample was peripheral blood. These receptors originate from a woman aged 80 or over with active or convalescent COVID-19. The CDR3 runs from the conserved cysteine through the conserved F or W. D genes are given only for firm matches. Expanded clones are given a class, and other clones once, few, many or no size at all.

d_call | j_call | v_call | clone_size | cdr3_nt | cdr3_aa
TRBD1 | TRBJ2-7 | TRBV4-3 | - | TGCGCCAGCAGCCAAGATGGTAGGACAGGGTCCTACGAGCAGTACTTC | CASSQDGRTGSYEQYF
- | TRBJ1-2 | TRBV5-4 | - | TGTGCCAGCAGCCTTGGGGCACAACCGGGCTACACCTTC | CASSLGAQPGYTF
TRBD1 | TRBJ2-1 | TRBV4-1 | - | TGCGCCAGCAGCCCGGGGCAGGGGGCCTACAATGAGCAGTTCTTC | CASSPGQGAYNEQFF
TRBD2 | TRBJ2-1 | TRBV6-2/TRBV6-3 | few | TGTGCCAGCAGCACGACTAGCGGGGGACGGGGCTCCTACAATGAGCAGTTCTTC | CASSTTSGGRGSYNEQFF
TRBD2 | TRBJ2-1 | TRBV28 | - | TGTGCCAGCAGACCCTCCTCGGGGGGGAATTTGGATGAGCAGTTCTTC | CASRPSSGGNLDEQFF
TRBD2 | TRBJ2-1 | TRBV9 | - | TGTGCCAGCAGCGTCTCAATTGGGGGACTAGCGGGGCCCCTGAGCTCCTACAATGAGCAGTTCTTC | CASSVSIGGLAGPLSSYNEQFF
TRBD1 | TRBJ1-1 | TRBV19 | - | TGTGCCAGTAGTAGGGACAGGGGGCCGAGCACTGAAGCTTTCTTT | CASSRDRGPSTEAFF
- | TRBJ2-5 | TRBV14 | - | TGTGCCAGCAGCCAAGGCGCGAGGACCCAGTACTTC | CASSQGARTQYF
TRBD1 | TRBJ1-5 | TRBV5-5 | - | TGTGCCAGCAGCCCCCTTGCGCAGGGGGCTTCCCAGCCCCAGCATTTT | CASSPLAQGASQPQHF
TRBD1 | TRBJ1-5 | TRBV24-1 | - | TGTGCCACCATACCGGGACAGGTTAGCGGTCAGCCCCAGCATTTT | CATIPGQVSGQPQHF
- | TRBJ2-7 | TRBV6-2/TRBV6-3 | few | TGTGCCAGCAGTTACTCGACGGGACACTCCTACGAGCAGTACTTC | CASSYSTGHSYEQYF
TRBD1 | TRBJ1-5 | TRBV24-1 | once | TGTGCCACCAGTGATCGGACAGGGGGCAATCAGCCCCAGCATTTT | CATSDRTGGNQPQHF